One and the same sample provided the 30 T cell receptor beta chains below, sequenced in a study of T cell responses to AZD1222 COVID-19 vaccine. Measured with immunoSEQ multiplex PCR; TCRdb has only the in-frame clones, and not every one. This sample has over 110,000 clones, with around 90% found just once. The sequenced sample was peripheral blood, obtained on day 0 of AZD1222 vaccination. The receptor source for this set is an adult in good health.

The CDR3 coding sequence is TGTGCCAGCAGCCCAGACTCTGGGGCCAACGTCCTGACTTTC. It yields the protein CASSPDSGANVLTF. This rearrangement joins TRBV7-9 to TRBJ2-6, with unresolved D. CDR3 size: 14 residues. Germline V gives CDR1 SEHNR, CDR2 FQNEAQ (reference sequence). V shed 5 bases and J shed 0 bases, with 5 bases lying between them.

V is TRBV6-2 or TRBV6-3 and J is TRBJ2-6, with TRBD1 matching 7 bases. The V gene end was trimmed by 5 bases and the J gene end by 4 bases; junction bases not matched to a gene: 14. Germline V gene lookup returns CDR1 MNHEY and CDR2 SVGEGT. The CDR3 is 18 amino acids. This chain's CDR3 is CASSRTRGLRLGANVLTF. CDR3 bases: TGTGCCAGCAGTCGGACCAGGGGGTTGAGGTTAGGGGCCAACGTCCTGACTTTC.

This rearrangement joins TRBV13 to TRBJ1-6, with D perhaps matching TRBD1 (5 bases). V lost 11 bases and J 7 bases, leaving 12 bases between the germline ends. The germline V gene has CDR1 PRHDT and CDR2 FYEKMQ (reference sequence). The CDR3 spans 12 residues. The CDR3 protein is CAGGRGNSPLHF. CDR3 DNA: TGTGCCGGGGGACGGGGGAATTCACCCCTCCACTTT.

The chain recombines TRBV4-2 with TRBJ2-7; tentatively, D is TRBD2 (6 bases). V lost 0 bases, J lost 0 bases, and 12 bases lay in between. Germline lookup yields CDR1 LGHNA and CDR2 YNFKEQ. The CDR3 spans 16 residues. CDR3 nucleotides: TGTGCCAGCAGCCAAGAGGGCGGGACCAGCTCCTACGAGCAGTACTTC. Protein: CASSQEGGTSSYEQYF.

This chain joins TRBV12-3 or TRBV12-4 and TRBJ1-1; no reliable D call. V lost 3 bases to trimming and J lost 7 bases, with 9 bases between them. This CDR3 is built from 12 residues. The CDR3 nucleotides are TGTGCCAGCAGTTTTAGGGCGCATGAAGCTTTCTTT. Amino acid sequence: CASSFRAHEAFF.

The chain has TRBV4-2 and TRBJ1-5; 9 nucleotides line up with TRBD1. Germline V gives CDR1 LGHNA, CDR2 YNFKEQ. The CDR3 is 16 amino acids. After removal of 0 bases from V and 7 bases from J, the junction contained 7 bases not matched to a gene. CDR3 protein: CASSQERGDRVQPQHF. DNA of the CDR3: TGTGCCAGCAGCCAAGAAAGGGGGGACAGGGTGCAGCCCCAGCATTTT.

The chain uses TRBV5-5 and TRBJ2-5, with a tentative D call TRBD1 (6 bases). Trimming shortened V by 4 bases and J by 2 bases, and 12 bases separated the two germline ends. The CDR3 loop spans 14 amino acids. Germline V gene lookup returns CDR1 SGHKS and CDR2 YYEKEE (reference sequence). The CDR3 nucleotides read TGTGCCAGCAGCCTGACAGGAGAACAAGAGACCCAGTACTTC. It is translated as CASSLTGEQETQYF. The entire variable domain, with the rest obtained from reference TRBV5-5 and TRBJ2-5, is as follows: DAGVTQSPTHLIKTRGQQVTLRCSPISGHKSVSWYQQVLGQGPQFIFQYYEKEERGRGNFPDRFSARQFPNYSSELNVNALLLGDSALYLCASSLTGEQETQYFGPGTRLLVL.

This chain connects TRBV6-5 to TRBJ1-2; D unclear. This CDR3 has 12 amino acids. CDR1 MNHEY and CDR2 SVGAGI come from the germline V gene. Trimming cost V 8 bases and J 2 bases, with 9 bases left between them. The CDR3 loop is CASLGGNYGYTF. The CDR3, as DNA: TGTGCCAGCCTTGGAGGGAACTATGGCTACACCTTC.

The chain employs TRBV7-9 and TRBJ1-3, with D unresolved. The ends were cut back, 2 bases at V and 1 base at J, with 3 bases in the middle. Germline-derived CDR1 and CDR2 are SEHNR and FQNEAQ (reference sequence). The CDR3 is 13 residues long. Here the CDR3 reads CASSLLSGNTIYF. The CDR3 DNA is TGTGCCAGCAGCTTATTGTCTGGAAACACCATATATTTT.

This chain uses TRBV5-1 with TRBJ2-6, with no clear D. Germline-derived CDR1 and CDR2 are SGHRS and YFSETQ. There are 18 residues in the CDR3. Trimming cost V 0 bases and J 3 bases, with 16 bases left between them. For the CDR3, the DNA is TGCGCCAGCAGCTTGGTAGATGGACGATCGTATGGGGCCAACGTCCTGACTTTC. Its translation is CASSLVDGRSYGANVLTF. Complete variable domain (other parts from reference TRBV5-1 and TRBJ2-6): KAGVTQTPRYLIKTRGQQVTLSCSPISGHRSVSWYQQTPGQGLQFLFEYFSETQRNKGNFPGRFSGRQFSNSRSEMNVSTLELGDSALYLCASSLVDGRSYGANVLTFGAGSRLTVL.

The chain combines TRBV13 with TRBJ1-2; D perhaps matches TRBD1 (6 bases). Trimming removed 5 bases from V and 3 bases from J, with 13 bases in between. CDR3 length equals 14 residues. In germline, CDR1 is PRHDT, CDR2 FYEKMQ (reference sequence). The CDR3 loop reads CASSPRQDHYGYTF. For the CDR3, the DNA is TGTGCCAGCAGCCCAAGACAGGACCACTATGGCTACACCTTC.

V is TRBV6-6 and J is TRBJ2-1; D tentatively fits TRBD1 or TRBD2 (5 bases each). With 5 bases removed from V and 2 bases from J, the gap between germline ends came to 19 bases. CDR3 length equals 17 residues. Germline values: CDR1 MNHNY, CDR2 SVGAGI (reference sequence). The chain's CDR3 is CASSPGTAALTYNEQFF. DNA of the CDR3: TGTGCCAGCAGTCCCGGGACGGCGGCTTTAACCTACAATGAGCAGTTCTTC.

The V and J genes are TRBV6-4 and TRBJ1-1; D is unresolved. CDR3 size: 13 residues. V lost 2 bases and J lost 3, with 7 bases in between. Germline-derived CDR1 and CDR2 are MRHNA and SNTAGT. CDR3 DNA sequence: TGTGCCAGCAGTGACCCCGTGGACACTGAAGCTTTCTTT. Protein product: CASSDPVDTEAFF.

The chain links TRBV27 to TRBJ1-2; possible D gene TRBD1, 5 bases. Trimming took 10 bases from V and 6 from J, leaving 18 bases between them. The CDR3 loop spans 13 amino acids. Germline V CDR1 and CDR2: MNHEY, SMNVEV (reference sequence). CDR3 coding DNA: TGTGCCACCTCGGGGCAGGGCCGTAATGGCTACACCTTC. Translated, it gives CATSGQGRNGYTF.

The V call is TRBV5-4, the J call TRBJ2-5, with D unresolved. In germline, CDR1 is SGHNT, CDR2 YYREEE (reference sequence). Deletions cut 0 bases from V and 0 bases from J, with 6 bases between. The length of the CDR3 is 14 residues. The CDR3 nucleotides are TGTGCCAGCAGCTTGGCCGATAACCAAGAGACCCAGTACTTC. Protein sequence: CASSLADNQETQYF.

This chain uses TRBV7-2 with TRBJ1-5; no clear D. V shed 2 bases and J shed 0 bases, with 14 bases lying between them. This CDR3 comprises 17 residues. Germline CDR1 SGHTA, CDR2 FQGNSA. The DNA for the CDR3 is TGTGCCAGCAGCTTATGGCCAGGTGCGTCTAGCAATCAGCCCCAGCATTTT. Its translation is CASSLWPGASSNQPQHF.

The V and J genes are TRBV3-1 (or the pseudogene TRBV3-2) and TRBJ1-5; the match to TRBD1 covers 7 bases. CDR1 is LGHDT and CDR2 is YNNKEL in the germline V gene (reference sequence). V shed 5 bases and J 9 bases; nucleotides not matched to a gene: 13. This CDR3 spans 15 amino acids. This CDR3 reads CASSAGTDLFRPQHF. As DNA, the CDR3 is TGTGCCAGCAGCGCGGGGACAGATCTTTTTCGGCCCCAGCATTTT.

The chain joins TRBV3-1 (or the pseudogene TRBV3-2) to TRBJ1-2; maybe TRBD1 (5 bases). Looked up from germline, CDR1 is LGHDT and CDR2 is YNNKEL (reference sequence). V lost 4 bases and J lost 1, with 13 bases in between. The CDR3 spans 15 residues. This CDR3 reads CASSPGSLSNYGYTF. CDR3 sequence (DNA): TGTGCCAGCAGCCCAGGGTCTTTAAGTAACTATGGCTACACCTTC.

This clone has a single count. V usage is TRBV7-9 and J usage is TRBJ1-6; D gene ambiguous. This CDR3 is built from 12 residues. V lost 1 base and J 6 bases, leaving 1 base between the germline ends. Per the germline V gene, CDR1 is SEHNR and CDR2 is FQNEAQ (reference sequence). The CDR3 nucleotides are TGTGCCAGCAGCTTAGTTAATTCACCCCTCCACTTT. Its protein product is CASSLVNSPLHF.

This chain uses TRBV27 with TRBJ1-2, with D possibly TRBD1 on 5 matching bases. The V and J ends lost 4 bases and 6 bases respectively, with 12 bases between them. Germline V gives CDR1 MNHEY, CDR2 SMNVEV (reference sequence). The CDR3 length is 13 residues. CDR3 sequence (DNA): TGTGCCAGCAGTTCCTGGGGGACCCATGGCTACACCTTC. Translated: CASSSWGTHGYTF.

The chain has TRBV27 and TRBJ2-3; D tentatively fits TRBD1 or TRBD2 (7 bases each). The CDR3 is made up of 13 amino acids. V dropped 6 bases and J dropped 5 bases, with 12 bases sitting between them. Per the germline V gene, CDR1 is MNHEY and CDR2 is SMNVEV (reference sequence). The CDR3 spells CASSQGGGDTQYF. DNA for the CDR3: TGTGCCAGCAGCCAGGGGGGGGGAGATACGCAGTATTTT.

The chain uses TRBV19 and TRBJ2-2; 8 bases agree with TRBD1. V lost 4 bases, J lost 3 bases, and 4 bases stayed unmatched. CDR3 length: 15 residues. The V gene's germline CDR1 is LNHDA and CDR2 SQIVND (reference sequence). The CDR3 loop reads CASSSGQGYTGELFF. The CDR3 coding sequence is TGTGCCAGTAGTAGCGGACAGGGCTACACCGGGGAGCTGTTTTTT. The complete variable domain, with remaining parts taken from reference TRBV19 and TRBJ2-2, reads DGGITQSPKYLFRKEGQNVTLSCEQNLNHDAMYWYRQDPGQGLRLIYYSQIVNDFQKGDIAEGYSVSREKKESFPLTVTSAQKNPTAFYLCASSSGQGYTGELFFGEGSRLTVL.

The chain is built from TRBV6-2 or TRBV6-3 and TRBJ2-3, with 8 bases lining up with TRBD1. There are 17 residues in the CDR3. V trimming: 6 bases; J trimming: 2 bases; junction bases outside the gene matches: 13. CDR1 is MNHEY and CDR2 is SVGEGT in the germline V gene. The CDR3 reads CASSHRRQGHPTDTQYF. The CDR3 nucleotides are TGTGCCAGCAGCCACCGTAGACAGGGGCACCCCACAGATACGCAGTATTTT.

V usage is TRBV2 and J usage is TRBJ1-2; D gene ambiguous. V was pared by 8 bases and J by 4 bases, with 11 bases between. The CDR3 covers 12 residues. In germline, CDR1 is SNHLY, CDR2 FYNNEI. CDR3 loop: CASSAFLYGYTF. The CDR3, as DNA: TGTGCCAGCTCGGCCTTTCTCTATGGCTACACCTTC.

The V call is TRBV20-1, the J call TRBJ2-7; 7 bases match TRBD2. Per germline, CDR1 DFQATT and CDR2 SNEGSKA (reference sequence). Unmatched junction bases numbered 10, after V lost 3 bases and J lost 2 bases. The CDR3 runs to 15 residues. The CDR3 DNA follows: TGCAGTGCTAGTGCCCTTTTGAGCGGGGCCTACGAGCAGTACTTC. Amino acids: CSASALLSGAYEQYF.

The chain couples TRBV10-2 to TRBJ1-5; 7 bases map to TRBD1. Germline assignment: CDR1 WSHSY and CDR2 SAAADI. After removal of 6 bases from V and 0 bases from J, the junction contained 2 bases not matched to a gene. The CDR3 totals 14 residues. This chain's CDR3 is CASRGDSSNQPQHF. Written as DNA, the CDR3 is TGCGCCAGCAGGGGGGACAGTAGCAATCAGCCCCAGCATTTT.

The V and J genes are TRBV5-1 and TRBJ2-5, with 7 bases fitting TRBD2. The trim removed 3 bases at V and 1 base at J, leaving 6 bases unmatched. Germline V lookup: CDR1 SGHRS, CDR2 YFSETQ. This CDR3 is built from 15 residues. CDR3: CASSWTGGIQETQYF. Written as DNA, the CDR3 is TGCGCCAGCAGCTGGACCGGGGGGATCCAAGAGACCCAGTACTTC.

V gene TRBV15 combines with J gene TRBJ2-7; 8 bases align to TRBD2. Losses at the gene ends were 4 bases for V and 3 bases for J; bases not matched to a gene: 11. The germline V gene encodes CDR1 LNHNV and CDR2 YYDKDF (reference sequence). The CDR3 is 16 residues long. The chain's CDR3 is CATSTAPGLGVYEQYF. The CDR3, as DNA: TGTGCCACCAGCACAGCACCGGGACTAGGAGTCTACGAGCAGTACTTC.

The CDR3 nucleotides read TGTGCCAGCAGTGAATTTAGCGGGTCCTACAATGAGCAGTTCTTC. This translates into CASSEFSGSYNEQFF. The rearrangement links TRBV25-1 to TRBJ2-1; 7 bases match TRBD2. Germline values: CDR1 MGHDK, CDR2 SYGVNS. The CDR3 covers 15 residues. V trimming: 1 base; J trimming: 1 base; junction bases outside the gene matches: 1.

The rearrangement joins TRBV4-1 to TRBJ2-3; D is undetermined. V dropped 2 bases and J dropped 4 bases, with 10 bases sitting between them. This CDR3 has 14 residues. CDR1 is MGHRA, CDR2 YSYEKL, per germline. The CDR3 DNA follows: TGCGCCAGCAGCCAACAGGAATTGCCAGATACGCAGTATTTT. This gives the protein CASSQQELPDTQYF.